This TCR beta chain was profiled in a study of CD8+ T cells in alopecia areata. Study-wide points: Scalp specimens additionally yield sequences from normal skin's resident alphabeta T cells.

This clone appeared once. Its antigen is as yet unknown. Germline loops: CDR1 SGHAT, CDR2 FQNNGV. This CDR3 is built from 13 residues. The V and J ends lost 1 base and 8 bases, in that order; junction bases with no gene match: 3. TCR sequencing used cDNA made by reverse transcription of extracted RNA. Measured with immunoSEQ multiplex PCR; TCRdb has only the in-frame clones, and not every one. In the table there are 90,000 to 120,000 clones, 45% to 60% of which are singletons. The sample taken for sequencing was NKG2D-low CD8+ T cells sorted from blood. The clonotype comes from a human donor with alopecia areata. The rearrangement links TRBV11-2 to TRBJ2-3, with TRBD1 matching 7 bases. The DNA of the CDR3 is TGTGCCAGCAGCTTAGGACAGGGTGGTACGCAGTATTTT. Its translation: CASSLGQGGTQYF.